A single sample gave rise to the 18 T cell receptor beta chains below, sequenced in a study of Graves' ophthalmopathy and Graves' hyperthyroidism. For repertoire sequencing, the TCR beta CDR3 regions were amplified from RNA transcripts. The first-round RT-PCR employed HTBI primers together with the Qiagen OneStep RT-PCR kit. A multiplex PCR was then performed as the second round. TCRdb analysed the multiplex PCR reads with MiXCR anew, one entry per CDR3 protein. The profile shows more than 1,000,000 distinct CDR3 sequences, less than 45% of them singletons. The specimen sequenced was peripheral blood or thyroid tissue (not recorded which). Every receptor here comes from an adult man with Graves' hyperthyroidism.

This clonotype has ten or more counts. This sequence joins TRBV7-2 and TRBJ1-5, with D maybe TRBD1 (6 bases). The CDR3 contains 15 residues. Between the trimmed V and J ends, which lost 0 bases and 1 base, there was a span of 7 bases. Germline CDR1 reads SGHTA; CDR2 reads FQGNSA. The DNA of the CDR3 is TGTGCCAGCAGCTTAGCGGGGACAAGCAATCAGCCCCAGCATTTT. This sequence encodes CASSLAGTSNQPQHF.

This clonotype was seen ten or more times. The chain carries TRBV20-1 and TRBJ2-7; no firm D call. V lost 5 bases and J 3 bases, leaving 14 bases between the germline ends. Germline lookup yields CDR1 DFQATT and CDR2 SNEGSKA (reference sequence). This CDR3 contains 13 residues. CDR3: CSADEPVYYEQYF. The CDR3 DNA sequence: TGCAGTGCTGACGAGCCAGTTTACTACGAGCAGTACTTC.

This sequence joins TRBV12-3 or TRBV12-4 and TRBJ2-6; D is uncertain. Trimming took off 10 bases at V and 2 bases at J, with 9 bases between the two ends. This CDR3 is 13 amino acids long. CDR3 coding DNA: TGTGCCATCGTTGTACCTGGGGCCAACGTCCTGACTTTC. It yields the protein CAIVVPGANVLTF.

This clonotype showed up just a few times. The genes are TRBV12-3 or TRBV12-4 and TRBJ1-2; the match to TRBD1 covers 12 bases. J lost 4 bases, V lost 8 bases, and 14 bases had no gene match. The CDR3 covers 17 residues. CDR3 sequence: CASAIRDRGREGYGYTF. The CDR3, as DNA: TGTGCCAGCGCTATCCGGGACAGGGGGCGCGAGGGCTATGGCTACACCTTC.

V gene TRBV7-9 combines with J gene TRBJ2-7; 8 bases are a match to TRBD2. The CDR3 loop spans 17 amino acids. J was trimmed by 2 bases and V by 3 bases; bases with no gene match: 12. CDR1 and CDR2 (germline): SEHNR, FQNEAQ (reference sequence). The chain's CDR3 is CASSLALAGIDAYEQYF. The DNA for the CDR3 is TGTGCCAGCAGCTTGGCTCTAGCGGGTATTGACGCCTACGAGCAGTACTTC.

The chain employs TRBV11-2 and TRBJ2-7, with 8 nucleotides matching TRBD2. V was clipped by 5 bases and J by 4 bases; unmatched bases: 7. The germline gives CDR1 SGHAT, CDR2 FQNNGV. The CDR3 is 14 residues long. CDR3 nucleotides: TGTGCCAGCAGCCAAGCTCGGGGGGGTTACGAGCAGTACTTC. Residues: CASSQARGGYEQYF. Supplemented by reference TRBV11-2 and TRBJ2-7, the full variable domain reads EAGVAQSPRYKIIEKRQSVAFWCNPISGHATLYWYQQILGQGPKLLIQFQNNGVVDDSQLPKDRFSAERLKGVDSTLKIQPAKLEDSAVYLCASSQARGGYEQYFGPGTRLTVT.

This clonotype was detected only once. The chain uses TRBV10-2 and TRBJ2-2; 9 bases line up with TRBD2. This CDR3 is 16 amino acids long. V dropped 4 bases and J dropped 3; count of bases not matched to a gene: 6. The V gene's germline CDR1 is WSHSY and CDR2 SAAADI. The CDR3 nucleotides read TGCGCCAGCAGTGCTCTGCGGGAGGGATACACCGGGGAGCTGTTTTTT. Residues: CASSALREGYTGELFF.

Only a few counts were recorded for this clonotype. The genes are TRBV6-2 or TRBV6-3 and TRBJ2-7; D call uncertain. The CDR3 extends over 15 amino acids. The V end lost 2 bases, the J end lost 2 bases, and 13 bases lay between the germline ends. Germline-derived CDR1 and CDR2 are MNHEY and SVGEGT. DNA of the CDR3: TGTGCCAGCAGTTACCGGGTCTCCGAAACCTACGAGCAGTACTTC. Its protein is CASSYRVSETYEQYF.

On this clonotype: A much larger clonotype is one base distant, so this may be a read error. The chain links TRBV7-8 to TRBJ2-2; D not certain. V was clipped by 5 bases and J by 11 bases, with 12 bases between them. This CDR3 is 12 amino acids long. Per germline, CDR1 SGHVS and CDR2 FQNEAQ. CDR3 sequence: CASSKGAAELFF. The CDR3 nucleotides are TGTGCCAGCAGCAAGGGCGCAGCAGAGCTGTTTTTT. The full variable domain, with the rest looked up from reference TRBV7-8 and TRBJ2-2, is GAGVSQSPRYKVAKRGQDVALRCDPISGHVSLFWYQQALGQGPEFLTYFQNEAQLDKSGLPSDRFFAERPEGSVSTLKIQRTQQEDSAVYLCASSKGAAELFFGEGSRLTVL.

The rearrangement links TRBV5-1 to TRBJ1-3; D uncertain. V dropped 2 bases and J dropped 0 bases, with 9 bases sitting between them. Germline V CDR1 and CDR2: SGHRS, YFSETQ. The CDR3 runs to 15 residues. As DNA, the CDR3 is TGCGCCAGCAGCTTCGGGTGGCCCTCTGGAAACACCATATATTTT. Translation: CASSFGWPSGNTIYF.

The rearrangement links TRBV10-3 to TRBJ2-7; 7 bases agree with TRBD1. Trimming took 6 bases from V and 3 from J; bases not matched to a gene: 8. Germline V lookup: CDR1 ENHRY, CDR2 SYGVKD. This CDR3 region has 14 residues. CDR3 residues: CAISRQGDSYEQYF. The CDR3 bases are TGTGCCATCAGCAGACAGGGAGATAGCTACGAGCAGTACTTC.

The rearrangement links TRBV11-1 to TRBJ2-7; no clear D gene. The V end was cut by 5 bases, the J end by 2 bases, with 16 bases between. Germline CDR1 SGHAT, CDR2 FQDESV (reference sequence). The CDR3 extends over 15 amino acids. The CDR3 spells CASSPMAENAYEQYF. The CDR3 nucleotides read TGTGCCAGCAGCCCTATGGCGGAGAACGCCTACGAGCAGTACTTC.

This clonotype was counted a few times. The CDR3 here is CATSDVNPKPQYF. The CDR3 nucleotides are TGTGCCACCAGTGATGTAAACCCGAAGCCGCAGTATTTT. The chain recombines TRBV24-1 with TRBJ2-3, with D unresolved. Germline V lookup: CDR1 KGHDR, CDR2 SFDVKD. Trimming left V 3 bases short and J 10 bases short, with 13 bases between. The CDR3 sequence is 13 residues long.

This clonotype was counted only a few times. DNA of the CDR3: TGTGCCAGCAGGGATCAGGGGAAGAAGACCTACGAGCAGTACTTC. Encoded protein: CASRDQGKKTYEQYF. V usage is TRBV6-6 and J usage is TRBJ2-7; perhaps TRBD1 as D (6 bases). Trimming took 6 bases from V and 2 from J, leaving 17 bases between them. Germline CDR1 reads MNHNY; CDR2 reads SVGAGI (reference sequence). The length of the CDR3 is 15 residues.

Concerning this clonotype: This sequence may be a read error, since a much larger clone differs from it by one base. The chain links TRBV11-1 to TRBJ2-7; no firm D call. V lost 5 bases and J 9 bases, leaving 14 bases between the germline ends. CDR3 length: 12 amino acids. Germline CDR1 SGHAT, CDR2 FQDESV (reference sequence). CDR3 DNA sequence: TGTGCCAGCAGCAAAAACCGGCGAGGGCAGTACTTC. Translation: CASSKNRRGQYF.

In this sample, this clonotype turned up many times. The CDR3 coding sequence is TGTGCCAGTAGTCTCCGTCTGTCCTACGAGCAGTACTTC. Residues: CASSLRLSYEQYF. The chain has TRBV19 and TRBJ2-7; D is undetermined. Trimming stripped 5 bases from V and 1 base from J, with 9 bases between. The CDR3 loop spans 13 amino acids. Germline-derived CDR1 and CDR2 are LNHDA and SQIVND (reference sequence).

This clonotype was seen only a few times. DNA for the CDR3: TGCGCCAGCAGCCATGTTGGAGCTGCGGTACAGCCCCAGCATTTT. Translating gives CASSHVGAAVQPQHF. The rearrangement links TRBV4-3 to TRBJ1-5, with D hard to call. Between the trimmed V and J ends, which lost 3 bases and 7 bases, there was a span of 16 bases. The length of the CDR3 is 15 residues. From germline, CDR1 is LGHNA and CDR2 YSLEER.

This clonotype was seen ten or more times. The rearrangement links TRBV10-3 to TRBJ2-2; the D gene is possibly TRBD2 (6 bases). Trimming cost V 2 bases and J 4 bases, with 11 bases left between them. CDR1 is ENHRY, CDR2 SYGVKD, per germline. This CDR3 is 15 amino acids long. CDR3 amino acids: CAISEGRDRTGELFF. CDR3 nucleotide sequence: TGTGCCATCAGTGAGGGGCGGGATCGCACCGGGGAGCTGTTTTTT.